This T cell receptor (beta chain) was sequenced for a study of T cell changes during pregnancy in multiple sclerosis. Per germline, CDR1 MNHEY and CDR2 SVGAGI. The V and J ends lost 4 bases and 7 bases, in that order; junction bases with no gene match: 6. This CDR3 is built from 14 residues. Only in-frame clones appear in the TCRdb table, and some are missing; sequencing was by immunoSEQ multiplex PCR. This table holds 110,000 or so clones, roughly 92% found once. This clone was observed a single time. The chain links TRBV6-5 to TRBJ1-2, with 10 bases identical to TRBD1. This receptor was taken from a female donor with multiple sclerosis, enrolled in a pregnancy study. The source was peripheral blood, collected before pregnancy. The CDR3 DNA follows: TGTGCCAGCAGTTTTGCCGGGACAGGGGCTGGCTACACCTTC. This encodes CASSFAGTGAGYTF.